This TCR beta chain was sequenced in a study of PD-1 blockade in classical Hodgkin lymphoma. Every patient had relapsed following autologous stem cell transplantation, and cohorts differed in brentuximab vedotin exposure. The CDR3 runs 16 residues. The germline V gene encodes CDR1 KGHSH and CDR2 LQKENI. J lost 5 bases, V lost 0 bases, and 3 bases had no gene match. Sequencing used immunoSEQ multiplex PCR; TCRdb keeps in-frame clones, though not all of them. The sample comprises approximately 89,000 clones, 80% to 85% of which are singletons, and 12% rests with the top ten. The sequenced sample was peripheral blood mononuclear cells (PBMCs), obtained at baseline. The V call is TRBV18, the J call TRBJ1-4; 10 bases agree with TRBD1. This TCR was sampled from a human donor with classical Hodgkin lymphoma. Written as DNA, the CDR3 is TGTGCCAGCTCACCACCACCGGGACAGGGGAATGAAAAACTGTTTTTT. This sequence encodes CASSPPPGQGNEKLFF.